Listed below are T cell receptor beta chains from one sample, sequenced in a study of T cells after yellow fever vaccination. TCRdb analysed the 5' RACE reads with MiXCR anew, one entry per CDR3 protein. The repertoire has 350,000 to 450,000 distinct CDR3 sequences, 6.2% of them found once; the top ten carry 14% to 15%. Source: PBMCs, taken 5 days after the yellow fever booster vaccination. The receptors shown here come from a man younger than 45 who received the YFV17D yellow fever vaccine. Both conserved end residues are part of each CDR3. Each record gives: J gene, clone size, V gene, D gene, CDR3 protein, CDR3 DNA. The D gene is left open where the match is weak. Where a row states a size, it is once, few, many or the class of an expanded clone; other rows omit it.

TRBJ2-1	few	TRBV6-2/TRBV6-3	NA	CASSYLLRLGAGEQFF	TGTGCCAGCAGTTACCTTTTGCGACTAGGGGCAGGTGAGCAGTTCTTC
TRBJ2-1	NA	TRBV5-5	TRBD1	CASSSSWDRGNNEQFF	TGTGCCAGCAGCTCCTCATGGGACAGGGGTAACAATGAGCAGTTCTTC
TRBJ2-7	NA	TRBV7-2	NA	CASSLDLRDAYEQYF	TGTGCCAGCAGCTTAGATTTGCGGGATGCGTACGAGCAGTACTTC
TRBJ1-3	NA	TRBV29-1	NA	CSVQGDSGNTIYF	TGCAGCGTGCAAGGGGACTCTGGAAACACCATATATTTT
TRBJ2-5	NA	TRBV11-2	TRBD2	CASSPRTSRPETQYF	TGTGCCAGCAGCCCTCGGACTAGTAGGCCAGAGACCCAGTACTTC
TRBJ2-2	NA	TRBV27	NA	CASRKGGELFF	TGTGCCAGCAGGAAGGGAGGGGAGCTGTTTTTT
TRBJ2-1	NA	TRBV11-1	TRBD2	CASSLFFGAMTSGRVYEQFF	TGTGCCAGCAGCTTATTCTTCGGGGCGATGACAAGCGGGAGGGTCTATGAGCAGTTCTTC
TRBJ1-2	many	TRBV6-1	NA	CASRRGLQEYGYTF	TGTGCCAGCAGACGGGGGCTCCAGGAGTATGGCTACACCTTC
TRBJ2-3	many	TRBV29-1	NA	CSVEVLSQTPYTQYF	TGCAGCGTTGAAGTGCTTAGTCAAACGCCCTATACGCAGTATTTT
TRBJ1-2	few	TRBV28	NA	CASISLGPGPSANYGYTF	TGTGCCAGCATCTCTTTGGGTCCCGGCCCTTCCGCTAACTATGGCTACACCTTC
TRBJ1-5	few	TRBV10-3	NA	CAISESGGISNQPQHF	TGTGCCATCAGTGAGTCGGGAGGGATCTCCAATCAGCCCCAGCATTTT
TRBJ2-3	few	TRBV20-1	TRBD2	CSASLAGGGADTQYF	TGCAGTGCTTCTTTAGCGGGAGGGGGGGCAGATACGCAGTATTTT
TRBJ2-1	many	TRBV6-5	NA	CASSSLVNEQFF	TGTGCCAGCAGTTCCCTAGTGAATGAGCAGTTCTTC
TRBJ2-3	few	TRBV6-2/TRBV6-3	NA	CASRWTTPDTQYF	TGTGCCAGCAGATGGACTACCCCAGATACGCAGTATTTT
TRBJ2-5	few	TRBV20-1	NA	CSARDSGYQETQYF	TGCAGTGCTAGGGACTCTGGGTACCAAGAGACCCAGTACTTC
TRBJ2-1	NA	TRBV12-3/TRBV12-4	TRBD2	CASTYSTSGKEQFF	TGTGCCAGCACGTACTCGACTAGCGGGAAGGAGCAGTTCTTC
TRBJ2-1	many	TRBV7-2	NA	CASSFRLASNEQFF	TGTGCCAGCAGCTTTCGGCTAGCTTCCAATGAGCAGTTCTTC
TRBJ2-3	many	TRBV15	NA	CATSRADTQYF	TGTGCCACCAGCAGGGCAGATACGCAGTATTTT
TRBJ1-5	many	TRBV12-3/TRBV12-4	TRBD1	CASRPGTVSEPQHF	TGTGCCAGCAGACCGGGGACAGTGAGCGAGCCCCAGCATTTT
TRBJ2-1	few	TRBV4-3	NA	CASSQGGGAVDNEQFF	TGCGCCAGCAGCCAAGGGGGGGGGGCGGTTGACAATGAGCAGTTCTTC
TRBJ2-3	NA	TRBV12-3/TRBV12-4	TRBD1	CASSHGTGRDTQYF	TGTGCCAGCAGTCACGGGACAGGAAGGGATACGCAGTATTTT
TRBJ2-1	many	TRBV7-6	NA	CASSYPLADSRNEQFF	TGTGCCAGCAGCTACCCGCTAGCAGACTCACGGAATGAGCAGTTCTTC
TRBJ2-7	few	TRBV9	NA	CASSVRGESREQYF	TGTGCCAGCAGCGTAAGGGGGGAGTCTCGCGAGCAGTACTTC
TRBJ2-7	few	TRBV28	NA	CASSLILIPAGGPYEQYF	TGTGCCAGCAGTTTGATCCTCATCCCCGCCGGAGGACCCTACGAGCAGTACTTC
TRBJ2-7	many	TRBV18	TRBD1	CASSPGQGGQYF	TGTGCCAGCTCACCAGGACAGGGGGGGCAGTACTTC
TRBJ1-5	many	TRBV5-1	NA	CASSSEDSSLNQPQHF	TGCGCCAGCAGCTCAGAAGACAGCTCCCTTAATCAGCCCCAGCATTTT
TRBJ2-7	NA	TRBV10-3	NA	CATKNPEGAVYEQYF	TGTGCCACCAAAAATCCCGAAGGGGCCGTCTACGAGCAGTACTTC
TRBJ1-5	few	TRBV11-2	NA	CASSFYSNQPQHF	TGTGCCAGCAGCTTTTATAGCAATCAGCCCCAGCATTTT
TRBJ2-3	many	TRBV7-9	NA	CASSTSGYDRDTQYF	TGTGCCAGCAGCACAAGCGGGTATGATAGAGATACGCAGTATTTT
TRBJ2-6	NA	TRBV7-9	NA	CASRPMRLSGANVLTF	TGTGCCAGCAGGCCAATGAGACTGTCTGGGGCCAACGTCCTGACTTTC
TRBJ1-4	few	TRBV5-8	NA	CASSLDAEKLFF	TGTGCCAGCAGCTTGGACGCGGAAAAACTGTTTTTT
TRBJ2-7	NA	TRBV28	TRBD1	CASRTRGSYEQYF	TGTGCCAGCAGGACCAGGGGGAGTTACGAGCAGTACTTC
TRBJ2-1	NA	TRBV23-1	TRBD2	CASSQSNGGAYNEQFF	TGCGCCAGCAGTCAATCGAACGGGGGGGCCTACAATGAGCAGTTCTTC
TRBJ2-7	NA	TRBV5-1	NA	CASRATSSYEQYF	TGCGCCAGCAGGGCGACTAGCTCCTACGAGCAGTACTTC
TRBJ2-2	NA	TRBV7-6	TRBD2	CASSFLREFTGELFF	TGTGCCAGCAGCTTTCTGCGGGAGTTCACCGGGGAGCTGTTTTTT
TRBJ1-5	few	TRBV15	NA	CATRDDMSNQPQHF	TGTGCCACCAGGGACGACATGTCCAATCAGCCCCAGCATTTT
TRBJ2-5	few	TRBV12-3/TRBV12-4	TRBD1	CASTPTGAGETQYF	TGTGCCAGCACCCCGACAGGGGCGGGGGAGACCCAGTACTTC
TRBJ2-7	few	TRBV29-1	TRBD2	CSVDIGTSGHEQYF	TGCAGCGTTGACATCGGGACTAGCGGCCACGAGCAGTACTTC
TRBJ1-2	many	TRBV30	TRBD1	CAWRDRVFYGYTF	TGTGCCTGGAGGGACAGGGTTTTCTATGGCTACACCTTC
TRBJ2-4	NA	TRBV7-2	TRBD1	CASGRGPENIQYF	TGTGCCAGCGGCAGGGGGCCTGAAAACATTCAGTACTTC
TRBJ2-7	many	TRBV7-2	NA	CASSSQGGAALYEQYF	TGTGCCAGCAGCTCCCAAGGGGGGGCCGCCTTGTACGAGCAGTACTTC
TRBJ2-5	many	TRBV14	NA	CASSLDRRTQYF	TGTGCCAGCAGCCTCGATAGACGGACCCAGTACTTC
TRBJ2-7	many	TRBV6-6	NA	CASQSQGLGEQYF	TGTGCCAGCCAAAGTCAGGGCCTCGGCGAGCAGTACTTC
TRBJ1-2	few	TRBV11-1	NA	CASSKEGIPDYGYTF	TGTGCCAGCAGTAAAGAGGGGATACCGGACTATGGCTACACCTTC
TRBJ1-6	NA	TRBV7-2	NA	CASSLATASRSPLHF	TGTGCCAGCAGCTTAGCCACAGCATCGCGGTCACCCCTCCACTTT
TRBJ2-3	many	TRBV7-9	NA	CASSLRRAGRGDTQYF	TGTGCCAGCAGCTTGAGACGGGCGGGAAGGGGAGATACGCAGTATTTT
TRBJ2-5	few	TRBV2	NA	CASRPTLQETQYF	TGTGCCAGCAGGCCAACCCTCCAAGAGACCCAGTACTTC
TRBJ2-1	many	TRBV29-1	NA	CSAEEVYNEQFF	TGCAGCGCGGAGGAGGTCTACAATGAGCAGTTCTTC
TRBJ2-3	once	TRBV3-1	TRBD1	CASSTDRGRIPSTDTQYF	TGTGCCAGCAGTACAGACAGGGGGCGCATTCCGAGCACAGATACGCAGTATTTT
TRBJ1-4	many	TRBV12-3/TRBV12-4	NA	CASSSGNEKLFF	TGTGCCAGCAGTTCAGGAAATGAAAAACTGTTTTTT
TRBJ2-2	many	TRBV4-2	NA	CASSQDIGELFF	TGTGCCAGCAGCCAAGATATCGGGGAGCTGTTTTTT
TRBJ1-1	many	TRBV10-3	NA	CAISAFGGNTEAFF	TGTGCCATCAGTGCCTTTGGCGGTAACACTGAAGCTTTCTTT
TRBJ1-2	few	TRBV6-1	NA	CASSEVFSGPTRGYTF	TGTGCCAGCAGTGAAGTGTTTAGTGGCCCCACGAGAGGCTACACCTTC
TRBJ2-1	many	TRBV12-3/TRBV12-4	NA	CASSFQPSASYNEQFF	TGTGCCAGCAGTTTCCAGCCGAGCGCCTCCTACAATGAGCAGTTCTTC
TRBJ2-4	many	TRBV7-2	TRBD2	CASSLEAGGVYF	TGTGCCAGCAGCTTAGAGGCGGGAGGGGTTTACTTC